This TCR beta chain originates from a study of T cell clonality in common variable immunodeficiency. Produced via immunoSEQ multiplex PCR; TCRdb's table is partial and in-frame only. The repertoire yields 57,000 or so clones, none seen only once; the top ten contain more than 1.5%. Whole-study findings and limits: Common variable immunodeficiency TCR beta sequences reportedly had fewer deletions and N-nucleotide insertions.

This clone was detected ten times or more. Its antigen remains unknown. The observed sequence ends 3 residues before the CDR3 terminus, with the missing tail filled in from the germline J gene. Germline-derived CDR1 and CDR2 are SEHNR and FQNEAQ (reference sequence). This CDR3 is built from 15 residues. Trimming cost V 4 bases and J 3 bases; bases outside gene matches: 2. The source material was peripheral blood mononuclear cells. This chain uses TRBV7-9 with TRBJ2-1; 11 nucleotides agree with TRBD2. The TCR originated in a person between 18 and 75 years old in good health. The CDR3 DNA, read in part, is TGTGCCAGCAGCTCGACTAGCGGGAACTACAATGAG. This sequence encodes CASSSTSGNYNE. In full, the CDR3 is CASSSTSGNYNEQFF.